Below, 14 T cell receptor beta chains from the same sample are listed, as sequenced in a study of shared clonotypes between healthy human individuals. Only in-frame clones appear in the TCRdb table, and some are missing; sequencing was by immunoSEQ multiplex PCR. The profile shows about 1 million clones, 65% to 80% of them singletons. The sequencing input was memory CD4+ T cells sorted from blood. Subset specified: CD45RA-negative fraction. These receptors all come from a man in his late teens or twenties in good health.

V usage is TRBV6-1 and J usage is TRBJ1-1; unclear D gene. From germline, CDR1 is MNHNS and CDR2 SASEGT. With 1 base removed from V and 11 bases from J, the gap between germline ends came to 8 bases. The CDR3 has 11 amino acids. CDR3 protein: CASSEDDGAFF. The CDR3 DNA sequence: TGTGCCAGCAGTGAAGATGACGGGGCTTTCTTT.

V and J are TRBV9 and TRBJ1-2, with a tentative D call TRBD1 (6 bases). The ends were cut back, 0 bases at V and 8 bases at J, with 14 bases in the middle. Germline CDR1 and CDR2: SGDLS and YYNGEE. CDR3 length: 14 amino acids. CDR3 DNA sequence: TGTGCCAGCAGCGTAGGTCGGGGGGCGGGCGGCTACACCTTC. Translation: CASSVGRGAGGYTF.

The rearrangement uses TRBV19 and TRBJ1-4; 7 bases agree with TRBD1. The V segment lost 2 bases and the J segment 0 bases; nucleotides outside the gene matches: 6. Germline CDR1 reads LNHDA; CDR2 reads SQIVND (reference sequence). This CDR3 has 17 residues. The CDR3 loop reads CASSITGGTATNEKLFF. The CDR3, as DNA: TGTGCCAGTAGTATAACTGGCGGGACAGCAACTAATGAAAAACTGTTTTTT.

CDR3 residues: CASRLGPNNEQFF. Written as DNA, the CDR3 is TGCGCCAGCAGGTTAGGCCCGAACAATGAGCAGTTCTTC. The J gene is TRBJ2-1, the V gene TRBV5-1, with D hard to call. The V end lost 5 bases, the J end lost 5 bases, and 11 bases lay between the germline ends. Germline lookup yields CDR1 SGHRS and CDR2 YFSETQ. CDR3 length: 13 residues.

The chain is built from TRBV18 and TRBJ2-1, with 7 bases identical to TRBD1. V gave up 5 bases and J gave up 0 bases; unmatched junction bases: 4. This CDR3 is 15 amino acids long. Germline V lookup: CDR1 KGHSH, CDR2 LQKENI. CDR3 protein: CASSSTGSSYNEQFF. The CDR3 bases are TGTGCCAGCTCATCGACAGGGAGCTCCTACAATGAGCAGTTCTTC. The complete variable domain, with remaining parts taken from reference TRBV18 and TRBJ2-1, reads NAGVMQNPRHLVRRRGQEARLRCSPMKGHSHVYWYRQLPEEGLKFMVYLQKENIIDESGMPKERFSAEFPKEGPSILRIQQVVRGDSAAYFCASSSTGSSYNEQFFGPGTRLTVL.

This chain uses TRBV5-8 with TRBJ1-2; D gene uncertain. This CDR3 has 15 residues. Germline CDR1 reads SGHTS; CDR2 reads YDEGEE. V was pared by 4 bases and J by 8 bases, with 21 bases between. The CDR3 protein is CASSPWTAKEAGYTF. CDR3 nucleotide sequence: TGTGCCAGCAGCCCGTGGACGGCAAAAGAGGCCGGCTACACCTTC. The whole variable domain, remainder taken from reference TRBV5-8 and TRBJ1-2, is EAGVTQSPTHLIKTRGQQATLRCSPISGHTSVYWYQQALGLGLQFLLWYDEGEERNRGNFPPRFSGRQFPNYSSELNVNALELEDSALYLCASSPWTAKEAGYTFGSGTRLTVV.

The chain couples TRBV4-2 to TRBJ1-2, with D unclear. The CDR3 extends over 16 amino acids. Germline assignment: CDR1 LGHNA and CDR2 YNFKEQ. Deletions cut 0 bases from V and 4 bases from J, with 15 bases between. Written as DNA, the CDR3 is TGTGCCAGCAGCCAAGAGGGCACTGACGCGGGCTATGGCTACACCTTC. It translates to CASSQEGTDAGYGYTF.

V is TRBV6-6 and J is TRBJ1-1, with D unclear. Trimming left V 6 bases short and J 2 bases short, with 10 bases between. CDR3 length equals 13 residues. The germline CDR1 and CDR2 sequences are MNHNY and SVGAGI (reference sequence). The CDR3 is CASRAPLNTEAFF. The CDR3 DNA reads TGTGCCAGCAGAGCCCCGCTAAACACTGAAGCTTTCTTT.

A note on this clone: This likely traces to a read error, being one base from a far larger clone. J is TRBJ1-5 and V is TRBV27; TRBD1 might be the D (5 bases). The CDR3 is 15 residues long. Per germline, CDR1 MNHEY and CDR2 SMNVEV (reference sequence). Here the CDR3 DNA reads TGTGCCAGCAGTTTAATCCGGGGCAACAATCAGTCCCAGCATTTT. It encodes CASSLIRGNNQSQHF.

This chain uses TRBV6-6 with TRBJ1-1; 10 bases align to TRBD1. CDR1 and CDR2 from the germline V gene are MNHNY and SVGAGI (reference sequence). The CDR3 sequence is 13 residues long. The V segment lost 9 bases and the J segment 11 bases; nucleotides outside the gene matches: 12. The CDR3 region is CASLMTGGFEAFF. DNA for the CDR3: TGTGCCAGTTTGATGACAGGGGGCTTCGAGGCTTTCTTT.

Only one count was recorded for this clone. V and J are TRBV29-1 and TRBJ1-2; D unresolved. Trimming removed 8 bases at V and 0 bases at J, with 16 bases between. The germline V gene has CDR1 SQVTM and CDR2 ANQGSEA. The CDR3 length is 14 residues. The DNA of the CDR3 is TGCAGCCCTGCCCCGAGCAGAGCTAACTATGGCTACACCTTC. Translation gives CSPAPSRANYGYTF.

The chain carries TRBV7-9 and TRBJ2-7; D possibly corresponds to TRBD1 (5 bases). The CDR3 consists of 12 residues. The germline gives CDR1 SEHNR, CDR2 FQNEAQ (reference sequence). Trimming took 3 bases from V and 6 from J, leaving 9 bases between them. The CDR3, as DNA: TGTGCCAGCAGCTTTCAGACAGTCGAGCAGTACTTC. This translates into CASSFQTVEQYF.

This rearrangement joins TRBV18 to TRBJ2-7; 9 nucleotides align to TRBD1. The V segment lost 8 bases and the J segment 2 bases; nucleotides outside the gene matches: 7. This CDR3 is built from 14 residues. Germline V gene data show CDR1 as KGHSH and CDR2 as LQKENI. This CDR3 is CASQSGTGTYEQYF. CDR3 coding DNA: TGTGCCAGCCAATCCGGGACAGGGACCTACGAGCAGTACTTC.

This clone was recorded only once. The chain couples TRBV6-1 to TRBJ2-3, with no clear D. The CDR3 totals 13 residues. V lost 1 base and J lost 3, with 5 bases in between. Germline CDR1 MNHNS, CDR2 SASEGT. DNA of the CDR3: TGTGCCAGCAGTGAAGTGGGGACAGATACGCAGTATTTT. Translation: CASSEVGTDTQYF.